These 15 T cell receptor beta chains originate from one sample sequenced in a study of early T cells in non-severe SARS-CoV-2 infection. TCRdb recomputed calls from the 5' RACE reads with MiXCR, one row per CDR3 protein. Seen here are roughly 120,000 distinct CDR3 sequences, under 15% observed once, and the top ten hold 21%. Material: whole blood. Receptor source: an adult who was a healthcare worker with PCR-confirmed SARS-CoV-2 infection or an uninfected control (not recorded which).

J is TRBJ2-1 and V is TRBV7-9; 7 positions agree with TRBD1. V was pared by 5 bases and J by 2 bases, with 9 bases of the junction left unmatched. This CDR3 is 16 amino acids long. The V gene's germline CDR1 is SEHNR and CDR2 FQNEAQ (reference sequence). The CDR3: CASSPQTGKAYNEQFF. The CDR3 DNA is TGTGCCAGCAGCCCACAGACAGGGAAGGCCTACAATGAGCAGTTCTTC.

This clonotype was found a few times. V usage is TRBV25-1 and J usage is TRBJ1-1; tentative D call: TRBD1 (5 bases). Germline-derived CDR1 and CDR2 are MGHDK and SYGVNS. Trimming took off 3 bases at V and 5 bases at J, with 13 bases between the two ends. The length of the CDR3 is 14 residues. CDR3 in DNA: TGTGCCAGCAGTGACAGGGCTCGAGGGACTGAAGCTTTCTTT. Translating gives CASSDRARGTEAFF.

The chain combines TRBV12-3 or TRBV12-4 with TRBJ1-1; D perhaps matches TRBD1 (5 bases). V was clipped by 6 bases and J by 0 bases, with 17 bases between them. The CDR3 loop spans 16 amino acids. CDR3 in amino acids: CASSSSGGIMNTEAFF. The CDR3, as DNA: TGTGCCAGCAGCTCTTCTGGGGGGATAATGAACACTGAAGCTTTCTTT.

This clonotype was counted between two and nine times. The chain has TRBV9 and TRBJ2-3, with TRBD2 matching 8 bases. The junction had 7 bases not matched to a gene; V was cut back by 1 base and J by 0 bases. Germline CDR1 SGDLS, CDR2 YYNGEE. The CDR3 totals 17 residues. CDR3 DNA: TGTGCCAGCAGCGTAACGAGCGGGGGCGATAGCACAGATACGCAGTATTTT. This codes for CASSVTSGGDSTDTQYF.

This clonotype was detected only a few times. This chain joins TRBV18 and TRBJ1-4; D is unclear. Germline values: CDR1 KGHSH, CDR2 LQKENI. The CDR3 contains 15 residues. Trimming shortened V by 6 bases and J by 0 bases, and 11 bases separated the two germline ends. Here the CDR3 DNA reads TGTGCCAGCTCCCCCTCCGGCTCAACTAATGAAAAACTGTTTTTT. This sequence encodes CASSPSGSTNEKLFF.

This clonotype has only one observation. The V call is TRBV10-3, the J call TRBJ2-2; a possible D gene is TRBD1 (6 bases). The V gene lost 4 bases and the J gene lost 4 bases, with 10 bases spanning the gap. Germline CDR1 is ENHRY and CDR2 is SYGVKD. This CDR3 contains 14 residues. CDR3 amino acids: CAISGTGTTGELFF. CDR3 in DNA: TGTGCCATCAGTGGCACAGGGACCACCGGGGAGCTGTTTTTT.

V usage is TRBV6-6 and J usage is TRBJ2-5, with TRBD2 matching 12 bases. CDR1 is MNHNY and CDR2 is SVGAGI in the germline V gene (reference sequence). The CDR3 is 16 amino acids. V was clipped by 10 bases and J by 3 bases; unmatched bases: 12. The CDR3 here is CATTGSSSGGEETQYF. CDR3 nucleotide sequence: TGTGCCACCACGGGGTCTTCTAGCGGGGGGGAAGAGACCCAGTACTTC.

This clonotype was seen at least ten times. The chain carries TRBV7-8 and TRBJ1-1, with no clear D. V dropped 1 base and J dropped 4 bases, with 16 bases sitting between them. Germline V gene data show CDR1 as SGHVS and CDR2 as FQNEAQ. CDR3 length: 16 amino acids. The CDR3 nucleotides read TGTGCCAGCAGCTTAGAGGGCGCCGGGATCGGCACTGAAGCTTTCTTT. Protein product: CASSLEGAGIGTEAFF. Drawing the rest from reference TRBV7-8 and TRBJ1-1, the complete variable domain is GAGVSQSPRYKVAKRGQDVALRCDPISGHVSLFWYQQALGQGPEFLTYFQNEAQLDKSGLPSDRFFAERPEGSVSTLKIQRTQQEDSAVYLCASSLEGAGIGTEAFFGQGTRLTVV.

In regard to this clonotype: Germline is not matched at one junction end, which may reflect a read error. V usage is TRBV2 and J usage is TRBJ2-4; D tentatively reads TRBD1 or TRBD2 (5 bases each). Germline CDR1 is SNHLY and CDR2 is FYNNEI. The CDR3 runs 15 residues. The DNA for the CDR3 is TGCGCAACCAGTGAAGTGGGGGTAGCCAAAAACATTCAGTACTTC. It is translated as CATSEVGVAKNIQYF.

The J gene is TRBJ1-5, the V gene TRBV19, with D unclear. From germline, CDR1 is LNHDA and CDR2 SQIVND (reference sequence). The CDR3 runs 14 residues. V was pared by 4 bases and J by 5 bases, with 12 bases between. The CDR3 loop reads CASSSAAYDQPQHF. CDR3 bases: TGTGCCAGTAGTAGTGCGGCCTATGATCAGCCCCAGCATTTT.

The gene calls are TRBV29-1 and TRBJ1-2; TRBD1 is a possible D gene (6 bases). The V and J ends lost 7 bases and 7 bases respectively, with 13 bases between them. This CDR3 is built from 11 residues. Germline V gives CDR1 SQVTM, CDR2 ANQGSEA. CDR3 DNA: TGCAGCGCACAGGGCATCCTTGGCTACACCTTC. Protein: CSAQGILGYTF.

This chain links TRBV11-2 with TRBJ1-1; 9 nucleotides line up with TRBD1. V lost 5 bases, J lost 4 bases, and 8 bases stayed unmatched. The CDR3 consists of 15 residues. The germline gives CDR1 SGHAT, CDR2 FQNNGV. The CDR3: CASSQTGGMSTEAFF. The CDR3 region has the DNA TGTGCCAGCAGCCAAACAGGGGGCATGAGCACTGAAGCTTTCTTT.

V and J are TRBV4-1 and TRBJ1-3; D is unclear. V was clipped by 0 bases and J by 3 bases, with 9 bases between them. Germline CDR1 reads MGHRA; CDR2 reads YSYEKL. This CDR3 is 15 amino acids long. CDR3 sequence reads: CASSQDGQIGNTIYF. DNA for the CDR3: TGCGCCAGCAGCCAAGATGGGCAGATTGGAAACACCATATATTTT.

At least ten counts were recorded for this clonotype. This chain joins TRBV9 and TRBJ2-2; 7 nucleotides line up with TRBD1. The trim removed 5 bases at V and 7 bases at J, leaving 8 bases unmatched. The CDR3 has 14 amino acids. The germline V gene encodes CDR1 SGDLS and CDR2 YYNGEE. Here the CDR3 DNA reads TGTGCCAGCAGTCATATACAGGGGCGCGGGGAGCTGTTTTTT. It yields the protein CASSHIQGRGELFF.

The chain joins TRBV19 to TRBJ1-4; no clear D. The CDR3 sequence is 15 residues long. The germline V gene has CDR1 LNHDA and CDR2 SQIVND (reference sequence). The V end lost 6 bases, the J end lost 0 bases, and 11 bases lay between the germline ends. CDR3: CASRPVGATNEKLFF. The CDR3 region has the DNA TGTGCCAGTAGGCCGGTAGGCGCAACTAATGAAAAACTGTTTTTT.